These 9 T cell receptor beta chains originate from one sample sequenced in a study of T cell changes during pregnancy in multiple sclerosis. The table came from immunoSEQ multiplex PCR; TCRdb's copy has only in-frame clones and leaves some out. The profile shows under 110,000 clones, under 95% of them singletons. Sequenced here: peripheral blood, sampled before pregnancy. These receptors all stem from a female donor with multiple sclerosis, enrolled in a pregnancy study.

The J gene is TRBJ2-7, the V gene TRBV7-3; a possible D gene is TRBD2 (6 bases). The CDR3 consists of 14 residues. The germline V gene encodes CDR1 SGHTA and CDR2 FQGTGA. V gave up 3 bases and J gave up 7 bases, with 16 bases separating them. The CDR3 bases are TGTGCCAGCAGCTTGGCGGGAACCCTCAAGGAGCAGTACTTC. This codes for CASSLAGTLKEQYF.

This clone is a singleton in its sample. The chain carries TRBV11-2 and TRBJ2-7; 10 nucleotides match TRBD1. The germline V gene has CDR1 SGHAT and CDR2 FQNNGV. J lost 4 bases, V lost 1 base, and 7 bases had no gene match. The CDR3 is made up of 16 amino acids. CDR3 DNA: TGTGCCAGCAGCTTAGTTACGGGACAGGGGCTGTACGAGCAGTACTTC. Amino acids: CASSLVTGQGLYEQYF.

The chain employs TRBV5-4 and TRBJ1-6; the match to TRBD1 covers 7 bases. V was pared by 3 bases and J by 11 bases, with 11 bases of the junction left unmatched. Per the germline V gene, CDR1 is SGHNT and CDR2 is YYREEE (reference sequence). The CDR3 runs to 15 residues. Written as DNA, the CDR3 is TGTGCCAGCAGCTCATCCGGGACAGACAATCCACCCCTCCACTTT. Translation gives CASSSSGTDNPPLHF.

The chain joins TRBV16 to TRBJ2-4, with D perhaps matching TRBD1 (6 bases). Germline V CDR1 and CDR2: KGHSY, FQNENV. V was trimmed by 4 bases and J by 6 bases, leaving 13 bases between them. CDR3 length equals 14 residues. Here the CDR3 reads CASSRMDRGNIQYF. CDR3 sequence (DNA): TGTGCCAGCAGCCGAATGGACAGAGGAAACATTCAGTACTTC.

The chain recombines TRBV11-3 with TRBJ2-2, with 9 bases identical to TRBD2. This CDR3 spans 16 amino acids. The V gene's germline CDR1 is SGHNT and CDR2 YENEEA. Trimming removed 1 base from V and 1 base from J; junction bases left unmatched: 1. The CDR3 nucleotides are TGTGCCAGCAGCTTAGTTAGCGGGAGGAACACCGGGGAGCTGTTTTTT. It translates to CASSLVSGRNTGELFF.

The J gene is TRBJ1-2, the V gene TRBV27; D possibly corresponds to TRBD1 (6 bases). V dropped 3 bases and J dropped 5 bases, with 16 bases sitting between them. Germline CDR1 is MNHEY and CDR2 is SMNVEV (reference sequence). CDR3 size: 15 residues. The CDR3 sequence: CASSLTGAPGYGYTF. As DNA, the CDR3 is TGTGCCAGCAGTTTGACAGGAGCCCCGGGGTATGGCTACACCTTC.

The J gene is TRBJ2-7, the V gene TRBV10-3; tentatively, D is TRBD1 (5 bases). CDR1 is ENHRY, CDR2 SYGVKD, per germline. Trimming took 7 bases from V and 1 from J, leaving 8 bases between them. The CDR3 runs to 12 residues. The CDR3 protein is CAITTGSYEQYF. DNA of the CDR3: TGTGCCATCACTACAGGATCCTACGAGCAGTACTTC.

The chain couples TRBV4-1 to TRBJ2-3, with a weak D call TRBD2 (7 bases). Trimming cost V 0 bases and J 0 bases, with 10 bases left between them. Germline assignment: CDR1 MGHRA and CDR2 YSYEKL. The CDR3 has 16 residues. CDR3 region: CASSQDRGASTDTQYF. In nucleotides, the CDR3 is TGCGCCAGCAGCCAAGATCGGGGGGCTAGCACAGATACGCAGTATTTT.

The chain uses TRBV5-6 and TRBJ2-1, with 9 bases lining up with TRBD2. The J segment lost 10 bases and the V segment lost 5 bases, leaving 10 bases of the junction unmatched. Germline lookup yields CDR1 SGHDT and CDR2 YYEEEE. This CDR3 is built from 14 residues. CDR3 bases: TGTGCCAGCAGGTTAGCGGGGGCCGGGGGAGAGCAGTTCTTC. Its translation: CASRLAGAGGEQFF.